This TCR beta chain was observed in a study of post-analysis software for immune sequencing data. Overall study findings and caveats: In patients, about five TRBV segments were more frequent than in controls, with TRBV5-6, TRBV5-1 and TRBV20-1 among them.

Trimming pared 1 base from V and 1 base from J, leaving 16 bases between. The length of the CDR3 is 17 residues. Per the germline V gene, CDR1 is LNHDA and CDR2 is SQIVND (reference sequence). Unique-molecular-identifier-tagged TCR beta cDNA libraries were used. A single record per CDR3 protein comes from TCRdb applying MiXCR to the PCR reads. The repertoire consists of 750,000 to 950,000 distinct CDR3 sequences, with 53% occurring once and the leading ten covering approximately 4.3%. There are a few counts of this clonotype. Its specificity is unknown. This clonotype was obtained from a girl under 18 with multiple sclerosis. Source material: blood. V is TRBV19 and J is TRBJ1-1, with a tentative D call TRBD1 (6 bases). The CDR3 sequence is CASSIGNRDTSNTEAFF. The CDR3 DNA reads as TGTGCCAGTAGTATAGGAAACCGGGACACCTCGAACACTGAAGCTTTCTTT.